Listed below are T cell receptor beta chains from one sample, sequenced in a study of blood T cell repertoires in COVID-19. The table came from immunoSEQ multiplex PCR; TCRdb's copy has only in-frame clones and leaves some out. The sample holds under 250,000 clones; about 86% are singletons and the top ten take more than 8.5%. Sequencing was performed on PBMCs or T cells enriched from blood (not recorded which). The receptors shown here come from a woman aged 45-65 years with acute COVID-19. Each CDR3 is given with its conserved first and last residue. A D gene is named only where the DNA matches it firmly. Only some rows state a clone size, as once, few, many or a class for expanded clones.

V gene: TRBV19
D gene: -
clone size: -
CDR3 length: 16
J gene: TRBJ2-1
CDR3 protein: CASSIPSVGQSDEQFF
CDR3 DNA: TGTGCCAGTAGTATCCCATCTGTGGGGCAAAGCGATGAGCAGTTCTTC

V gene: TRBV27
D gene: TRBD1
clone size: few
CDR3 length: 17
J gene: TRBJ2-7
CDR3 protein: CASSLLQPSYRGDEQYF
CDR3 DNA: TGTGCCAGCAGTCTCCTCCAACCTTCATACAGGGGAGACGAGCAGTACTTC

V gene: TRBV18
D gene: -
clone size: -
CDR3 length: 14
J gene: TRBJ1-6
CDR3 protein: CASSFKEGDSPLHF
CDR3 DNA: TGTGCCAGCTCGTTCAAAGAGGGGGATTCACCCCTCCACTTT

V gene: TRBV4-1
D gene: TRBD1
clone size: few
CDR3 length: 14
J gene: TRBJ1-1
CDR3 protein: CASSLGQGTTEAFF
CDR3 DNA: TGCGCCAGCAGCCTAGGACAGGGGACGACTGAAGCTTTCTTT

V gene: TRBV7-2
D gene: TRBD2
clone size: -
CDR3 length: 16
J gene: TRBJ2-3
CDR3 protein: CASSLTLAGKADTQYF
CDR3 DNA: TGTGCCAGCAGCTTAACCCTAGCGGGAAAAGCGGATACGCAGTATTTT

V gene: TRBV5-1
D gene: -
clone size: -
CDR3 length: 15
J gene: TRBJ1-4
CDR3 protein: CASSPEGFINEKLFF
CDR3 DNA: TGCGCCAGCAGCCCGGAGGGGTTTATTAATGAAAAACTGTTTTTT

V gene: TRBV2
D gene: -
clone size: few
CDR3 length: 15
J gene: TRBJ1-4
CDR3 protein: CASSNRDATNEKLFF
CDR3 DNA: TGTGCCAGCAGTAACAGGGACGCAACTAATGAAAAACTGTTTTTT

V gene: TRBV24-1
D gene: TRBD1
clone size: -
CDR3 length: 15
J gene: TRBJ2-1
CDR3 protein: CATSEGTGAHNEQFF
CDR3 DNA: TGTGCCACCAGTGAGGGGACAGGGGCCCACAATGAGCAGTTCTTC

V gene: TRBV10-3
D gene: TRBD1
clone size: once
CDR3 length: 15
J gene: TRBJ1-1
CDR3 protein: CAISESSRGDTEAFF
CDR3 DNA: TGTGCCATCAGTGAGTCGAGCAGGGGGGACACTGAAGCTTTCTTT

V gene: TRBV2
D gene: -
clone size: -
CDR3 length: 14
J gene: TRBJ2-5
CDR3 protein: CAGAYAWTEETQYF
CDR3 DNA: TGTGCCGGAGCATATGCCTGGACAGAAGAGACCCAGTACTTC

V gene: TRBV15
D gene: TRBD2
clone size: -
CDR3 length: 20
J gene: TRBJ2-6
CDR3 protein: CATSRAPGLAGGPGANVLTF
CDR3 DNA: TGTGCCACCAGCAGAGCCCCGGGACTAGCGGGAGGGCCTGGGGCCAACGTCCTGACTTTC

V gene: TRBV4-3
D gene: TRBD2
clone size: -
CDR3 length: 17
J gene: TRBJ2-7
CDR3 protein: CASSQDWTSGSFDEQYF
CDR3 DNA: TGCGCCAGCAGCCAAGATTGGACTAGCGGGAGTTTCGACGAGCAGTACTTC

V gene: TRBV15
D gene: -
clone size: -
CDR3 length: 14
J gene: TRBJ2-3
CDR3 protein: CATSVAGEADTQYF
CDR3 DNA: TGTGCCACCAGCGTGGCCGGGGAGGCAGATACGCAGTATTTT

V gene: TRBV7-9
D gene: -
clone size: few
CDR3 length: 14
J gene: TRBJ1-4
CDR3 protein: CASSRGLNNEKLFF
CDR3 DNA: TGTGCCAGCAGCCGTGGCCTTAATAATGAAAAACTGTTTTTT

V gene: TRBV7-2
D gene: TRBD1
clone size: -
CDR3 length: 15
J gene: TRBJ1-3
CDR3 protein: CASSLGGQGLLTIYF
CDR3 DNA: TGTGCCAGCAGCTTAGGAGGACAGGGCCTACTCACCATATATTTT

V gene: TRBV7-8
D gene: TRBD2
clone size: -
CDR3 length: 15
J gene: TRBJ2-1
CDR3 protein: CASSLVASGYNEQFF
CDR3 DNA: TGTGCCAGCAGCTTAGTGGCTAGCGGTTACAATGAGCAGTTCTTC

V gene: TRBV18
D gene: -
clone size: -
CDR3 length: 15
J gene: TRBJ2-7
CDR3 protein: CASSPVSLLSYEQYF
CDR3 DNA: TGTGCCAGCTCACCGGTTTCATTACTTTCCTACGAGCAGTACTTC

V gene: TRBV9
D gene: TRBD2
clone size: once
CDR3 length: 16
J gene: TRBJ2-1
CDR3 protein: CASSVTSGSSYNEQFF
CDR3 DNA: TGTGCCAGCAGCGTTACTAGCGGTAGCTCCTACAATGAGCAGTTCTTC

V gene: TRBV5-1
D gene: -
clone size: -
CDR3 length: 15
J gene: TRBJ2-7
CDR3 protein: CASSLGNTGLNEQYF
CDR3 DNA: TGCGCCAGCAGCTTGGGTAATACAGGGCTTAACGAGCAGTACTTC

V gene: TRBV7-9
D gene: -
clone size: -
CDR3 length: 14
J gene: TRBJ1-2
CDR3 protein: CASSPRTATGGYTF
CDR3 DNA: TGTGCCAGCAGCCCAAGGACAGCGACCGGGGGCTACACCTTC

V gene: TRBV5-1
D gene: TRBD2
clone size: -
CDR3 length: 16
J gene: TRBJ2-5
CDR3 protein: CASRYGLAGNQETQYF
CDR3 DNA: TGCGCCAGCAGATACGGACTAGCGGGTAACCAAGAGACCCAGTACTTC

V gene: TRBV7-2
D gene: -
clone size: few
CDR3 length: 16
J gene: TRBJ2-5
CDR3 protein: CASSLRPGNTVETQYF
CDR3 DNA: TGTGCCAGCAGCTTAAGACCCGGGAACACAGTCGAGACCCAGTACTTC

V gene: TRBV28
D gene: -
clone size: once
CDR3 length: 16
J gene: TRBJ2-1
CDR3 protein: CASSSGAGNSYNEQFF
CDR3 DNA: TGTGCCAGCAGTTCAGGCGCGGGGAATTCCTACAATGAGCAGTTCTTC

V gene: TRBV28
D gene: -
clone size: many
CDR3 length: 16
J gene: TRBJ2-2
CDR3 protein: CASKGGSGHRTGELFF
CDR3 DNA: TGTGCCAGCAAAGGGGGATCGGGACACCGCACCGGGGAGCTGTTTTTT

V gene: TRBV5-1
D gene: -
clone size: -
CDR3 length: 13
J gene: TRBJ2-3
CDR3 protein: CASSDPGEGTQYF
CDR3 DNA: TGCGCCAGCAGCGACCCGGGGGAAGGCACGCAGTATTTT

V gene: TRBV7-2
D gene: TRBD1
clone size: -
CDR3 length: 12
J gene: TRBJ2-7
CDR3 protein: CATGQGLDEQYF
CDR3 DNA: TGTGCCACCGGACAGGGGTTGGACGAGCAGTACTTC

V gene: TRBV11-2
D gene: -
clone size: -
CDR3 length: 13
J gene: TRBJ2-1
CDR3 protein: CASSPFSYNEQFF
CDR3 DNA: TGTGCCAGCAGTCCCTTCTCCTACAATGAGCAGTTCTTC

V gene: TRBV27
D gene: TRBD1
clone size: many
CDR3 length: 18
J gene: TRBJ1-4
CDR3 protein: CASSLRGQGMIGNEKLFF
CDR3 DNA: TGTGCCAGCAGTTTACGGGGACAGGGTATGATAGGTAATGAAAAACTGTTTTTT

V gene: TRBV5-6
D gene: -
clone size: -
CDR3 length: 13
J gene: TRBJ2-7
CDR3 protein: CASSLAASYEQYF
CDR3 DNA: TGTGCCAGCAGCTTGGCCGCCAGCTACGAGCAGTACTTC

V gene: TRBV28
D gene: -
clone size: -
CDR3 length: 15
J gene: TRBJ2-7
CDR3 protein: CASSLSAGRYYEQYF
CDR3 DNA: TGTGCCAGCAGTTTATCGGCGGGAAGATACTACGAGCAGTACTTC

V gene: TRBV3-1/TRBV3-2
D gene: -
clone size: -
CDR3 length: 13
J gene: TRBJ1-2
CDR3 protein: CASSQGQLYGYTF
CDR3 DNA: TGTGCCAGCAGCCAGGGGCAGCTCTATGGCTACACCTTC

V gene: TRBV4-2
D gene: TRBD2
clone size: -
CDR3 length: 17
J gene: TRBJ2-3
CDR3 protein: CASSQERTSGPRDTQYF
CDR3 DNA: TGTGCCAGCAGCCAAGAAAGGACTAGCGGCCCTCGGGATACGCAGTATTTT

V gene: TRBV10-3
D gene: -
clone size: -
CDR3 length: 17
J gene: TRBJ2-3
CDR3 protein: CAISEGTGGYSTDTQYF
CDR3 DNA: TGTGCCATCAGTGAGGGAACGGGCGGGTATAGCACAGATACGCAGTATTTT

V gene: TRBV10-3
D gene: TRBD1
clone size: -
CDR3 length: 15
J gene: TRBJ1-3
CDR3 protein: CAISDWDRSGNTIYF
CDR3 DNA: TGTGCCATCAGTGATTGGGACAGATCTGGAAACACCATATATTTT

V gene: TRBV11-2
D gene: TRBD2
clone size: -
CDR3 length: 14
J gene: TRBJ2-7
CDR3 protein: CASSPIAGGVEQYF
CDR3 DNA: TGTGCCAGCAGCCCAATCGCGGGGGGGGTCGAGCAGTACTTC

V gene: TRBV5-1
D gene: -
clone size: -
CDR3 length: 13
J gene: TRBJ2-2
CDR3 protein: CASSLGEAGELFF
CDR3 DNA: TGCGCCAGCAGCTTGGGCGAGGCCGGGGAGCTGTTTTTT

V gene: TRBV25-1
D gene: -
clone size: -
CDR3 length: 13
J gene: TRBJ1-1
CDR3 protein: CASTQGGNTEAFF
CDR3 DNA: TGTGCCAGCACCCAAGGGGGGAACACTGAAGCTTTCTTT

V gene: TRBV9
D gene: TRBD2
clone size: few
CDR3 length: 15
J gene: TRBJ2-7
CDR3 protein: CASSEGLAGAYEQYF
CDR3 DNA: TGTGCCAGCAGCGAGGGACTAGCGGGTGCCTACGAGCAGTACTTC

V gene: TRBV21-1
D gene: -
clone size: few
CDR3 length: 17
J gene: TRBJ2-7
CDR3 protein: CASSLGSPGQPYYEQYF
CDR3 DNA: TGTGCCAGCAGCTTAGGCTCCCCGGGACAGCCATACTACGAGCAGTACTTC

V gene: TRBV3-1/TRBV3-2
D gene: -
clone size: -
CDR3 length: 12
J gene: TRBJ1-2
CDR3 protein: CVVSQVNYGYTF
CDR3 DNA: TGTGTAGTGAGTCAGGTAAACTATGGCTACACCTTC

V gene: TRBV18
D gene: TRBD1
clone size: -
CDR3 length: 13
J gene: TRBJ1-2
CDR3 protein: CASSPGQGMGYTF
CDR3 DNA: TGTGCCAGCTCACCGGGACAGGGGATGGGCTACACCTTC

V gene: TRBV19
D gene: TRBD1
clone size: -
CDR3 length: 18
J gene: TRBJ2-6
CDR3 protein: CASSSGTGGAAGANVLTF
CDR3 DNA: TGTGCCAGTAGTTCCGGGACAGGGGGCGCGGCTGGGGCCAACGTCCTGACTTTC

V gene: TRBV5-1
D gene: -
clone size: -
CDR3 length: 16
J gene: TRBJ2-5
CDR3 protein: CASSLIQGGAGETQYF
CDR3 DNA: TGCGCCAGCAGCTTGATTCAAGGGGGGGCTGGGGAGACCCAGTACTTC

V gene: TRBV24-1
D gene: -
clone size: -
CDR3 length: 15
J gene: TRBJ2-1
CDR3 protein: CATSDFGTGYNEQFF
CDR3 DNA: TGTGCCACCAGTGATTTCGGGACTGGCTACAATGAGCAGTTCTTC

V gene: TRBV9
D gene: -
clone size: -
CDR3 length: 15
J gene: TRBJ1-4
CDR3 protein: CASNYQGRTNEKLFF
CDR3 DNA: TGTGCCAGCAACTATCAGGGTCGTACTAATGAAAAACTGTTTTTT

V gene: TRBV19
D gene: -
clone size: -
CDR3 length: 12
J gene: TRBJ1-5
CDR3 protein: CASSTGSTPQHF
CDR3 DNA: TGTGCCAGTAGTACGGGGTCTACGCCCCAGCATTTT

V gene: TRBV19
D gene: -
clone size: -
CDR3 length: 17
J gene: TRBJ1-6
CDR3 protein: CASSSVGTRNTNSPLHF
CDR3 DNA: TGTGCCAGTAGCTCCGTAGGGACTCGTAATACCAATTCACCCCTCCACTTT

V gene: TRBV6-2/TRBV6-3
D gene: TRBD1
clone size: -
CDR3 length: 14
J gene: TRBJ2-5
CDR3 protein: CASSYNRGPETQYF
CDR3 DNA: TGTGCCAGCAGTTACAACAGGGGGCCAGAGACCCAGTACTTC

V gene: TRBV7-6
D gene: -
clone size: -
CDR3 length: 15
J gene: TRBJ2-7
CDR3 protein: CASSLASTGAYEQYF
CDR3 DNA: TGTGCCAGCAGCTTAGCGTCAACGGGGGCCTACGAGCAGTACTTC

V gene: TRBV3-1/TRBV3-2
D gene: -
clone size: -
CDR3 length: 14
J gene: TRBJ1-4
CDR3 protein: CASSHRRGGEKLFF
CDR3 DNA: TGTGCCAGCAGCCATAGACGGGGGGGTGAAAAACTGTTTTTT

V gene: TRBV9
D gene: TRBD1
clone size: -
CDR3 length: 16
J gene: TRBJ1-3
CDR3 protein: CASSPRQGPSGNTIYF
CDR3 DNA: TGTGCCAGCAGCCCACGACAGGGCCCCTCTGGAAACACCATATATTTT

V gene: TRBV28
D gene: -
clone size: -
CDR3 length: 15
J gene: TRBJ1-5
CDR3 protein: CASRVEGDSNQPQHF
CDR3 DNA: TGTGCCAGCAGAGTTGAGGGAGACAGCAATCAGCCCCAGCATTTT

V gene: TRBV5-1
D gene: -
clone size: -
CDR3 length: 13
J gene: TRBJ2-3
CDR3 protein: CASSLLATDTQYF
CDR3 DNA: TGCGCCAGCAGCTTGTTGGCAACAGATACGCAGTATTTT

V gene: TRBV7-2
D gene: TRBD2
clone size: -
CDR3 length: 15
J gene: TRBJ2-5
CDR3 protein: CASSRRLAGEETQYF
CDR3 DNA: TGTGCCAGCAGTCGTAGACTAGCGGGGGAAGAGACCCAGTACTTC

V gene: TRBV18
D gene: TRBD2
clone size: -
CDR3 length: 17
J gene: TRBJ2-1
CDR3 protein: CASSPVQGLAGVDEQFF
CDR3 DNA: TGTGCCAGCTCACCAGTTCAGGGACTAGCGGGTGTCGATGAGCAGTTCTTC